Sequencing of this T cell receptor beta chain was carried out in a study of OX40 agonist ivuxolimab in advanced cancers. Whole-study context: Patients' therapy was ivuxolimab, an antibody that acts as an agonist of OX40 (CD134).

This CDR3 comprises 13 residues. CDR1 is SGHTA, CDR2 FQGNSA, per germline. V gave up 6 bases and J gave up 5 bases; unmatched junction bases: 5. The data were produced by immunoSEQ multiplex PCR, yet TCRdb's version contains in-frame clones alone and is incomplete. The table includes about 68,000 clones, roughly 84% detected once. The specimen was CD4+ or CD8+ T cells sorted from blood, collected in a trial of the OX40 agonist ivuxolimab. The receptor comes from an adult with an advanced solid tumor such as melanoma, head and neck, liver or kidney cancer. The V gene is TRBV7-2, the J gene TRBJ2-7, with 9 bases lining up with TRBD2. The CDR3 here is CASRAGGLHEQYF. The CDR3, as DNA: TGTGCCAGCAGGGCGGGAGGGTTACACGAGCAGTACTTC.